The 29 T cell receptor beta chains presented below share a single source sample, sequenced in a study of T-cell memory formation after mild COVID-19. TCRdb re-called the 5' RACE reads with MiXCR, one entry per CDR3 protein. Of approximately 65,000 distinct CDR3 sequences listed, roughly 9.9% are singletons. Input material: PBMCs or a T cell subset sorted from them (not recorded which). The receptors stem from a man younger than 30 who had mild COVID-19 (a few samples of this study predate the infection). Cell type and time point are not known.

The rearrangement joins TRBV4-3 to TRBJ1-5; D may be TRBD1 (6 bases). CDR3 length: 14 residues. CDR1 is LGHNA, CDR2 YSLEER, per germline. V shed 0 bases and J shed 6 bases, with 9 bases lying between them. The CDR3, as DNA: TGCGCCAGCAGCCAAGAAAGGGGGGGTCAGCCCCAGCATTTT. Translating gives CASSQERGGQPQHF.

For this clonotype: This may stem from a read error, because a much larger clone lies one nucleotide away. This chain joins TRBV12-3 or TRBV12-4 and TRBJ2-2; D might be TRBD1 or TRBD2, each matching 6 bases. The CDR3 contains 14 residues. CDR3 in DNA: TGTGCCAGCCGTTTAGGGGGGAACACCGGGGAGCTGATTTTT. The encoded protein is CASRLGGNTGELIF.

This clonotype was seen more than once but under ten times. The genes are TRBV5-6 and TRBJ2-7; D might be TRBD1 (6 bases). Germline V gives CDR1 SGHDT, CDR2 YYEEEE. The CDR3 spans 15 residues. V gave up 2 bases and J gave up 7 bases, with 19 bases separating them. The CDR3 DNA follows: TGTGCCAGCAGCTTACAGGGTACCCAGCGGCTGGAGCAGTACGTC. It specifies CASSLQGTQRLEQYV.

The chain has TRBV27 and TRBJ1-4; no firm D call. CDR3 size: 13 residues. From germline, CDR1 is MNHEY and CDR2 SMNVEV (reference sequence). The V end lost 4 bases, the J end lost 5 bases, and 8 bases lay between the germline ends. CDR3 sequence reads: CASSWRENEKLFF. In nucleotides, the CDR3 is TGTGCCAGCAGTTGGCGCGAGAATGAAAAACTGTTTTTT.

The gene calls are TRBV10-2 and TRBJ2-1; possibly TRBD2 for D (5 bases). The germline V and J ends were trimmed by 6 bases and 4 bases, with 10 bases remaining between them. CDR1 is WSHSY, CDR2 SAAADI, per germline. The CDR3 runs to 13 residues. This CDR3 is CASRTGMYNEQFF. The CDR3 DNA reads as TGCGCCAGCAGGACCGGGATGTACAATGAGCAGTTCTTC.

This chain connects TRBV28 to TRBJ2-7; the match to TRBD2 covers 8 bases. This CDR3 has 14 residues. V dropped 1 base and J dropped 2; count of bases not matched to a gene: 1. Germline-derived CDR1 and CDR2 are MDHEN and SYDVKM. This CDR3 reads CASSLSGRAYEQYV. CDR3 DNA: TGTGCCAGCAGTTTATCCGGGAGGGCCTACGAGCAGTACGTC.

This clonotype showed up just a few times. The rearrangement uses TRBV7-6 and TRBJ1-4; weak D call: TRBD1 (5 bases). The CDR3 consists of 15 residues. Trimming removed 1 base at V and 8 bases at J, with 14 bases between. Germline assignment: CDR1 SGHVS and CDR2 FNYEAQ. As DNA, the CDR3 is TGTGCCAGCAGCTTAGGAGGGGCCTCGGGGGAAAAACTGTTTTTT. The encoded protein is CASSLGGASGEKLFF.

This clonotype was counted only a few times. The chain uses TRBV2 and TRBJ2-2; D remains ambiguous. Germline CDR1 SNHLY, CDR2 FYNNEI. The CDR3 is 11 residues long. V gave up 10 bases and J gave up 6 bases, with 9 bases separating them. CDR3 DNA sequence: TGTGCCACCGTAACGGCCGGGGAGCTGTTTTTT. It yields the protein CATVTAGELFF.

In this sample, this clonotype turned up many times. The chain has TRBV7-2 and TRBJ2-3; maybe TRBD2 (6 bases). The CDR3 is 13 amino acids. CDR1 is SGHTA, CDR2 FQGNSA, per germline. V gave up 4 bases and J gave up 4 bases, with 9 bases separating them. Here the CDR3 DNA reads TGTGCCAGCAGCTCCAGGGAGGCAGATACGCAGTATTTT. Protein sequence: CASSSREADTQYF.

The genes are TRBV5-1 and TRBJ1-5; no reliable D call. Trimming shortened V by 1 base and J by 7 bases, and 6 bases separated the two germline ends. The germline V gene has CDR1 SGHRS and CDR2 YFSETQ. This CDR3 contains 12 residues. CDR3 nucleotide sequence: TGCGCCAGCAGCTTGAAGGAGCAGCCCCAGCATTTT. Translation gives CASSLKEQPQHF.

This clonotype was seen more than once but under ten times. V and J are TRBV7-3 and TRBJ1-2; TRBD1 might be the D (5 bases). V lost 5 bases to trimming and J lost 7 bases, with 23 bases between them. Germline V gene data show CDR1 as SGHTA and CDR2 as FQGTGA. The CDR3 is made up of 16 amino acids. The CDR3, as DNA: TGTGCCAGCAGCGCCTCCCGGGACCAAGGGATAGGTGGCTACACCTTC. Amino acid sequence: CASSASRDQGIGGYTF.

The CDR3 loop is CASSQGGGGETQYF. The CDR3 DNA sequence: TGCGCCAGCAGCCAAGGGGGGGGCGGCGAGACCCAGTACTTC. V gene TRBV4-3 combines with J gene TRBJ2-5; maybe TRBD2 (7 bases). Germline loops: CDR1 LGHNA, CDR2 YSLEER. V lost 1 base to trimming and J lost 5 bases, with 11 bases between them. CDR3 length: 14 residues.

V usage is TRBV4-3 and J usage is TRBJ2-5; 8 bases line up with TRBD2. Germline CDR1 is LGHNA and CDR2 is YSLEER. V dropped 1 base and J dropped 7; count of bases not matched to a gene: 11. The CDR3 runs to 16 residues. The CDR3, as DNA: TGCGCCAGCAGCCAAGGAGTTTACGGGGGGGGAAGGACCCAGTACTTC. This encodes CASSQGVYGGGRTQYF.

This rearrangement joins TRBV7-2 to TRBJ1-6; maybe TRBD1 (5 bases). Germline V gene sequence: CDR1 SGHTA, CDR2 FQGNSA. The V and J ends lost 5 bases and 9 bases respectively, with 17 bases between them. The CDR3 is 15 residues long. CDR3 nucleotides: TGTGCCAGCAGCCCCGGGGCTGGGCCGGGTTCACCCCTCCACTTT. As protein: CASSPGAGPGSPLHF. Together with reference TRBV7-2 and TRBJ1-6, the CDR3 gives the full variable domain: GAGVSQSPSNKVTEKGKDVELRCDPISGHTALYWYRQSLGQGLEFLIYFQGNSAPDKSGLPSDRFSAERTGGSVSTLTIQRTQQEDSAVYLCASSPGAGPGSPLHFGNGTRLTVT.

The V call is TRBV25-1, the J call TRBJ2-2; possible D gene TRBD1, 5 bases. Trimming stripped 3 bases from V and 6 bases from J, with 11 bases between. CDR1 is MGHDK, CDR2 SYGVNS, per germline. CDR3 length equals 14 residues. The CDR3 DNA reads as TGTGCCAGCAGTGATACTGGGGCCGCCGGGGAGCTGTTTTTT. Protein sequence: CASSDTGAAGELFF.

This chain links TRBV10-1 with TRBJ2-7, with D uncertain. Trimming shortened V by 6 bases and J by 0 bases, and 12 bases separated the two germline ends. Per the germline V gene, CDR1 is WNHNN and CDR2 is SYGVQD (reference sequence). The CDR3 extends over 14 amino acids. CDR3 sequence (DNA): TGCGCCAGCAGACCGGACGGAATCTCCTACGAGCAGTACTTC. Its translation: CASRPDGISYEQYF.

This clonotype has a handful of counts. J is TRBJ2-1 and V is TRBV6-6; D gene ambiguous. The CDR3 extends over 12 amino acids. Per germline, CDR1 MNHNY and CDR2 SVGAGI (reference sequence). Trimming shortened V by 8 bases and J by 1 base, and 6 bases separated the two germline ends. CDR3 in DNA: TGTGCCAGCGGCGAATCCTACAATGAGCAGTTCTTC. Translated: CASGESYNEQFF.

This clonotype has only a few counts. The chain recombines TRBV10-3 with TRBJ1-5, with no clear D. CDR1 is ENHRY and CDR2 is SYGVKD in the germline V gene. This CDR3 is 15 amino acids long. V was pared by 4 bases and J by 4 bases, with 14 bases between. CDR3 DNA: TGTGCCATCAGTGGAGTAGGCCGCAATAATCAGCCCCAGCATTTT. Its translation: CAISGVGRNNQPQHF.

The CDR3 protein is CASRATALNEKLFF. The CDR3 region has the DNA TGTGCCAGCAGGGCGACGGCACTTAATGAAAAACTGTTTTTT. This rearrangement joins TRBV7-9 to TRBJ1-4; no reliable D call. Germline V gene data show CDR1 as SEHNR and CDR2 as FQNEAQ (reference sequence). With 6 bases removed from V and 4 bases from J, the gap between germline ends came to 12 bases. The CDR3 is 14 residues long. Drawing the rest from reference TRBV7-9 and TRBJ1-4, the complete variable domain is DTGVSQNPRHKITKRGQNVTFRCDPISEHNRLYWYRQTLGQGPEFLTYFQNEAQLEKSRLLSDRFSAERPKGSFSTLEIQRTEQGDSAMYLCASRATALNEKLFFGSGTQLSVL.

This clonotype was recorded a few times. This chain joins TRBV11-2 and TRBJ2-3, with a tentative D call TRBD2 (5 bases). Deletions cut 4 bases from V and 8 bases from J, with 16 bases between. Germline V gives CDR1 SGHAT, CDR2 FQNNGV. The CDR3 length is 14 residues. The DNA for the CDR3 is TGTGCCAGCAGCTCACCCCGCGGCCGGGGTACGCAGTATTTT. Its translation is CASSSPRGRGTQYF. Combining the CDR3 with reference TRBV11-2 and TRBJ2-3 gives the whole variable domain EAGVAQSPRYKIIEKRQSVAFWCNPISGHATLYWYQQILGQGPKLLIQFQNNGVVDDSQLPKDRFSAERLKGVDSTLKIQPAKLEDSAVYLCASSSPRGRGTQYFGPGTRLTVL.

On this clonotype itself: Relative to the germline gene, one junction end is altered; a read error may explain this. The chain carries TRBV5-1 and TRBJ2-7; TRBD2 might be the D (6 bases). The V gene's germline CDR1 is SGHRS and CDR2 YFSETQ. The length of the CDR3 is 14 residues. The CDR3 region has the DNA TGCGCCAGCAGCTTGGCGGGACTGCAGTACGGGCAGTACTTC. Residues: CASSLAGLQYGQYF.

CDR3 sequence: CASSPLAGRPQTQYF. The CDR3 DNA is TGCGCCAGCAGCCCGCTAGCGGGCCGCCCCCAAACGCAGTATTTT. This sequence joins TRBV4-3 and TRBJ2-3, with 8 bases lining up with TRBD2. The ends lost 4 bases at V and 9 bases at J; junction bases unmatched: 12. This CDR3 is 15 amino acids long. Germline CDR1 LGHNA, CDR2 YSLEER.

This clonotype was observed at least ten times. V gene TRBV6-6 combines with J gene TRBJ2-5, with D perhaps TRBD1 (6 bases). The CDR3 runs 16 residues. Trimming pared 7 bases from V and 1 base from J, leaving 19 bases between. CDR1 is MNHNY and CDR2 is SVGAGI in the germline V gene (reference sequence). The CDR3 sequence is CASTLTPQGSQETQYF. CDR3 nucleotide sequence: TGTGCCAGCACTCTCACGCCTCAGGGGAGCCAAGAGACCCAGTACTTC.

In its sample, this clonotype was seen a few times. The V and J genes are TRBV18 and TRBJ2-5; D is unclear. The CDR3 runs to 11 residues. V dropped 6 bases and J dropped 2 bases, with 4 bases sitting between them. Germline V lookup: CDR1 KGHSH, CDR2 LQKENI. The CDR3 here is CASSDQETQYF. The DNA of the CDR3 is TGTGCCAGCTCGGATCAAGAGACCCAGTACTTC.

Only a few counts were recorded for this clonotype. This chain joins TRBV7-9 and TRBJ1-1; D gene ambiguous. This CDR3 spans 12 amino acids. V lost 2 bases, J lost 3 bases, and 4 bases lay in between. Germline V gene data show CDR1 as SEHNR and CDR2 as FQNEAQ (reference sequence). CDR3 in amino acids: CASSLTHTEAFF. The DNA of the CDR3 is TGTGCCAGCAGCTTAACCCACACTGAAGCTTTCTTT.

The chain recombines TRBV5-6 with TRBJ1-5; tentative D call: TRBD1 (6 bases). The CDR3 loop spans 14 amino acids. V was cut by 0 bases and J by 7 bases, with 11 bases left in between. Germline V gene lookup returns CDR1 SGHDT and CDR2 YYEEEE. CDR3 residues: CASSLDRVWQPQHF. For the CDR3, the DNA is TGTGCCAGCAGCTTGGACAGGGTATGGCAGCCCCAGCATTTT.

The gene calls are TRBV7-2 and TRBJ2-7; no clear D gene. The CDR3 extends over 14 amino acids. Germline CDR1 SGHTA, CDR2 FQGNSA. The germline V and J ends were trimmed by 3 bases and 0 bases, with 9 bases remaining between them. The CDR3 is CASSFADHSYEQYF. In DNA form, the CDR3 reads TGTGCCAGCAGCTTTGCAGACCACTCCTACGAGCAGTACTTC. The full variable domain, in which reference TRBV7-2 and TRBJ2-7 provide the parts outside the CDR3, is GAGVSQSPSNKVTEKGKDVELRCDPISGHTALYWYRQSLGQGLEFLIYFQGNSAPDKSGLPSDRFSAERTGGSVSTLTIQRTQQEDSAVYLCASSFADHSYEQYFGPGTRLTVT.

This clonotype was counted between two and nine times. CDR3 loop: CASSFTSGTGELFF. CDR3 DNA: TGTGCCAGCAGCTTTACTAGCGGCACCGGGGAGCTGTTTTTT. This chain connects TRBV7-2 to TRBJ2-2; 8 nucleotides agree with TRBD2. Per the germline V gene, CDR1 is SGHTA and CDR2 is FQGNSA. This CDR3 has 14 residues. V was pared by 3 bases and J by 4 bases, with 1 base of the junction left unmatched.

The V and J genes are TRBV29-1 and TRBJ2-7; 8 bases fit TRBD1. The germline CDR1 and CDR2 sequences are SQVTM and ANQGSEA. With V trimmed by 3 bases and J by 1 base, 2 bases remained unmatched. There are 13 residues in the CDR3. The CDR3 DNA sequence: TGCAGCGTTGACGGACAGGGTTCCTACGAGCAGTACGTC. This encodes CSVDGQGSYEQYV.